This note documents a single T cell receptor beta chain sequence. As yet, its antigen is unknown. These data originate in a study of cytomegalovirus exposure and HLA in healthy donors. Looking at the study overall: The same platform was used for the 130 or so validation repertoires as for the approximately 730 first-cohort repertoires, as reported in a later analysis.

General study points: Among TCR beta chains, those listed as cytomegalovirus-associated numbered more than 150. The majority of TCR sequences were rare, yet some public TCRs appeared in many donors.

Per the germline V gene, CDR1 is GTSNPN and CDR2 is SVGIG (reference sequence). The CDR3 has 14 amino acids. Between the trimmed V and J ends, which lost 3 bases and 4 bases, there was a span of 16 bases. The repertoire was sequenced with immunoSEQ multiplex PCR; TCRdb's copy has only in-frame clones and lacks some. The sample lists about 78,000 clones, approximately 95% seen once, with 1.5% to 2% in the top ten. Separate from the roughly 730-subject first cohort, the 120-subject validation cohort was the one that the donors belonged to. The sequence was collected from a man aged 18 to 29 in good health and CMV-seropositive. The J gene is TRBJ2-7, the V gene TRBV30; D is perhaps TRBD2 (5 bases). The sequencing sample was made of PBMCs. The CDR3 DNA follows: TGTGCCTGGAGAAACATCGGAGGATCTTACGAGCAGTACTTC. Translation gives CAWRNIGGSYEQYF.